This is a list of T cell receptor beta chains from one sample in a study of T-cell reconstitution after alpha-beta-depleted transplantation in children. TCRdb reprocessed the PCR reads with MiXCR, giving one entry per CDR3 protein. The sample comprises 440,000 or so distinct CDR3 sequences, 43% of which are singletons, and 27% rests with the top ten. Sequencing was performed on PBMCs, taken before TCRalphabeta/CD19-depleted stem cell transplant. The receptors shown here come from a girl aged 2 to 10 with aplastic anemia, due to receive a stem cell transplant. Both conserved end residues are part of each CDR3. Fields, in order: J gene, clone size, D gene, CDR3 length, V gene, CDR3 protein, CDR3 DNA. D genes are given only for firm matches. Expanded clones are given a class, and other clones once, few, many or no size at all.

TRBJ2-2	.	.	12	TRBV7-2	CASSRGSGELFF	TGTGCCAGCAGCCGAGGGTCCGGGGAGCTGTTTTTT
TRBJ1-2	few	.	15	TRBV6-1	CASSAEARGKGGYTF	TGTGCCAGCAGCGCCGAAGCGAGGGGGAAAGGGGGCTACACCTTC
TRBJ2-7	.	.	14	TRBV6-5	CASSFGRFAYEQYF	TGTGCCAGCAGTTTCGGACGGTTCGCCTACGAGCAGTACTTC
TRBJ2-4	.	TRBD1	16	TRBV28	CASSVTGVLTKNIQYF	TGTGCCAGCAGTGTCACAGGGGTCCTAACCAAAAACATTCAGTACTTC
TRBJ2-5	.	TRBD2	15	TRBV7-3	CASSLAGGRQETQYF	TGTGCCAGCAGCTTAGCGGGAGGGCGCCAAGAGACCCAGTACTTC
TRBJ2-1	.	.	16	TRBV18	CASSPPKRSTYNEQFF	TGTGCCAGCTCACCACCGAAGAGGAGTACCTACAATGAGCAGTTCTTC
TRBJ1-2	.	.	16	TRBV3-1	CASSQAGSGADYGYPF	TGTGCCAGCAGCCAAGCTGGGTCAGGGGCGGACTATGGCTACCCCTTC
TRBJ2-1	.	TRBD2	18	TRBV5-6	CASSLVALAGASYNEQFF	TGTGCCAGCAGCTTGGTCGCCCTAGCGGGAGCTTCCTACAATGAGCAGTTCTTC
TRBJ2-2	few	TRBD2	16	TRBV4-1	CASSHPAGGGTGELFF	TGCGCCAGCAGCCATCCGGCGGGAGGCGGCACCGGGGAGCTGTTTTTT
TRBJ2-1	many	.	15	TRBV12-3/TRBV12-4	CASRSGTSSYNEQFF	TGTGCCAGCAGGAGCGGTACTAGCTCCTACAATGAGCAGTTCTTC
TRBJ2-1	many	.	14	TRBV5-1	CATKADNSYNEQFF	TGCGCGACGAAGGCGGATAACTCCTACAATGAGCAGTTCTTC
TRBJ2-1	.	.	13	TRBV29-1	CSVARGPYNEQFF	TGCAGCGTAGCTAGGGGCCCCTACAATGAGCAGTTCTTC
TRBJ2-2	.	TRBD2	17	TRBV20-1	CCASRLAGESNTGELFF	TGCTGTGCTAGCCGACTAGCGGGAGAGTCGAACACCGGGGAGCTGTTTTTT
TRBJ1-1	many	.	12	TRBV7-8	CASSPRPGGAFF	TGTGCCAGCAGCCCCAGACCCGGAGGAGCTTTCTTT
TRBJ1-1	many	.	15	TRBV30	CAWSIAGALNTEAFF	TGTGCCTGGAGTATAGCGGGGGCACTGAACACTGAAGCTTTCTTT
TRBJ2-5	many	TRBD2	16	TRBV3-1	CASSPTGTGGQETQYF	TGTGCCAGCAGCCCCACCGGGACGGGGGGTCAAGAGACCCAGTACTTC
TRBJ1-6	.	TRBD1	14	TRBV6-1	CASSGDRGLGALHF	TGTGCCAGCAGTGGTGACAGGGGGCTAGGGGCCCTCCACTTT
TRBJ2-3	.	.	14	TRBV5-1	CASSLKFGSDTQYF	TGCGCCAGCAGCTTGAAATTCGGGAGTGATACGCAGTATTTT
TRBJ2-3	.	.	16	TRBV5-1	CASSLAQDGSTDTQYF	TGCGCCAGCAGCTTGGCTCAGGACGGGAGCACAGATACGCAGTATTTT
TRBJ2-1	many	TRBD1	15	TRBV18	CASSLDRDSYNEQFF	TGTGCCAGCTCACTTGACAGGGATTCCTACAATGAGCAGTTCTTC
TRBJ2-1	once	.	15	TRBV11-2	CASSSRLGNSNEQFF	TGTGCCAGCAGCTCCCGACTAGGTAATAGCAATGAGCAGTTCTTC
TRBJ2-5	once	.	12	TRBV5-5	CASSRDVETQYF	TGTGCCAGCAGTCGAGATGTAGAGACCCAGTACTTC
TRBJ2-3	.	TRBD2	18	TRBV20-1	CSPRLGGRRGHGTDTQYF	TGCAGTCCGCGGCTCGGCGGGAGAAGAGGGCACGGCACAGATACGCAGTATTTT
TRBJ2-3	many	.	15	TRBV10-3	CAISDGLGTTDTQYF	TGTGCCATCAGTGACGGGTTAGGGACCACAGATACGCAGTATTTT
TRBJ2-3	.	TRBD2	14	TRBV18	CASLERGGAPTQYF	TGTGCCAGCTTGGAACGCGGGGGGGCCCCGACGCAGTATTTT
TRBJ1-6	many	TRBD1	14	TRBV5-1	CASSRGQVNSPLHF	TGCGCCAGCAGCCGCGGACAGGTTAATTCACCCCTCCACTTT
TRBJ1-6	.	TRBD1	14	TRBV20-1	CSATQTGVGSPLHF	TGCAGTGCTACCCAGACAGGGGTGGGTTCACCCCTCCACTTT
TRBJ1-1	.	TRBD1	16	TRBV12-3/TRBV12-4	CASRRTGSIMNTEAFF	TGTGCCAGCAGAAGGACAGGCTCCATCATGAACACTGAAGCTTTCTTT
TRBJ2-6	.	.	15	TRBV28	CASSGGHSGANVLTF	TGTGCCAGCAGTGGGGGGCACTCTGGGGCCAACGTCCTGACTTTC
TRBJ2-3	.	.	13	TRBV5-1	CASSGSETDTQYF	TGCGCCAGCAGCGGGTCAGAGACAGATACGCAGTATTTT
TRBJ2-5	many	TRBD1	15	TRBV7-9	CASSTGTGESETQYF	TGTGCCAGCAGCACCGGGACAGGGGAGTCAGAGACCCAGTACTTC
TRBJ2-7	.	TRBD2	12	TRBV3-1	CASRGGVYEQYF	TGTGCCAGCAGGGGAGGGGTTTACGAGCAGTACTTC